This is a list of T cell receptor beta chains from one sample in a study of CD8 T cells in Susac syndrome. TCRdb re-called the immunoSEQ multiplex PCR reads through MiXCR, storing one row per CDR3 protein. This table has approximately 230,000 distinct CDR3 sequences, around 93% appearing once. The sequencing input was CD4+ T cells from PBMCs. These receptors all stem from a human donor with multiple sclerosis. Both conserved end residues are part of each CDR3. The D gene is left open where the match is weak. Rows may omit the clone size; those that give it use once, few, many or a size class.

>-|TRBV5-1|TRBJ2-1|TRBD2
CASSRGLEGGVYNEQFF
TGCGCCAGCAGCAGGGGACTCGAGGGAGGGGTGTACAATGAGCAGTTCTTC
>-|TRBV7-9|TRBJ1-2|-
CASSFSHSGQTNYGYTF
TGTGCCAGCAGCTTTTCCCACTCCGGACAGACTAACTATGGCTACACCTTC
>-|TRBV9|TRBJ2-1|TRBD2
CASSVVAGEVAEQFF
TGTGCCAGCAGCGTAGTAGCGGGAGAGGTCGCTGAGCAGTTCTTC
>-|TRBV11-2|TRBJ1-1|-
CASSSPDREAFF
TGTGCCAGCAGCTCACCGGATAGGGAAGCTTTCTTT
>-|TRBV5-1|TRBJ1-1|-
CASSGGYMNTEAFF
TGCGCCAGCAGCGGGGGGTACATGAACACTGAAGCTTTCTTT
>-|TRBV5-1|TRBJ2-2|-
CASSSGAGDTGELFF
TGCGCCAGCAGCTCAGGGGCAGGGGACACCGGGGAGCTGTTTTTT
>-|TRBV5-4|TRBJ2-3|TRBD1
CASSRMTGGADTQYF
TGTGCCAGCAGCAGAATGACAGGGGGCGCAGATACGCAGTATTTT
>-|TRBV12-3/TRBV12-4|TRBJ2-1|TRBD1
CASNPGQGYYNEQFF
TGTGCCAGCAACCCTGGACAGGGGTACTACAATGAGCAGTTCTTC
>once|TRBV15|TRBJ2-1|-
CATSRDPLGKEQFF
TGTGCCACCAGCAGAGATCCCCTAGGGAAGGAGCAGTTCTTC
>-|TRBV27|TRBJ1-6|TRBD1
CASSLIGTGRSPLHF
TGTGCCAGCAGTTTAATAGGGACAGGGAGATCACCCCTCCACTTT
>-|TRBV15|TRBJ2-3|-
CATSRQGSTDTQYF
TGTGCCACCAGCAGACAGGGGTCCACAGATACGCAGTATTTT
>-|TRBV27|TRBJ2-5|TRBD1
CASSNPGQGAGETQYF
TGTGCCAGCAGTAATCCGGGACAGGGGGCGGGAGAGACCCAGTACTTC
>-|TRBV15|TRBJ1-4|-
CATSRVTVNEKLFF
TGTGCCACCAGCAGAGTGACAGTCAATGAAAAACTGTTTTTT
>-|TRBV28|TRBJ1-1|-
CASSLRVTGYTEAFF
TGTGCCAGCAGTTTAAGGGTCACGGGCTACACTGAAGCTTTCTTT
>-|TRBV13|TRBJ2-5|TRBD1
CASSLRRGQQETQYF
TGTGCCAGCAGCTTAAGAAGGGGGCAACAAGAGACCCAGTACTTC
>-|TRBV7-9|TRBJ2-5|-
CASSSPRGRKETQYF
TGTGCCAGCAGCTCCCCCCGCGGACGGAAAGAGACCCAGTACTTC
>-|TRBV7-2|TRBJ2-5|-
CASSLELRTQYF
TGTGCCAGCAGCTTAGAATTGCGGACCCAGTACTTC
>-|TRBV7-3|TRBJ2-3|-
CASSPSPGPDTQYF
TGTGCCAGCAGCCCCAGCCCCGGGCCAGATACGCAGTATTTT
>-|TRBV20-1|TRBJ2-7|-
CSAPRQTSPEQYF
TGCAGTGCCCCTCGACAGACCTCTCCCGAGCAGTACTTC
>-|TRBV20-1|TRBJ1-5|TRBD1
CSASTGQSNQPQHF
TGCAGTGCCTCGACAGGGCAGAGCAATCAGCCCCAGCATTTT
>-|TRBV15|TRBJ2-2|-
CATSRDVPGELFF
TGTGCCACCAGCAGAGATGTCCCCGGGGAGCTGTTTTTT
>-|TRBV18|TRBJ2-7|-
CASSPLGGGGETYEQYF
TGTGCCAGCTCACCCCTCGGAGGGGGCGGGGAAACCTACGAGCAGTACTTC
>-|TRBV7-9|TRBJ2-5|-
CASSQTQGSRETQYF
TGTGCCAGCAGCCAGACACAGGGTAGTCGAGAGACCCAGTACTTC
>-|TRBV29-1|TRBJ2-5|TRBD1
CSGLRDRGQETQYF
TGCAGCGGTCTACGGGACAGGGGTCAAGAGACCCAGTACTTC
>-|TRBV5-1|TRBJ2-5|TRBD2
CASSVTPGGAQETQYF
TGCGCCAGCAGCGTCACCCCCGGGGGGGCCCAAGAGACCCAGTACTTC
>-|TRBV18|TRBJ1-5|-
CASSPETSNQPQHF
TGTGCCAGCTCACCGGAGACCAGCAATCAGCCCCAGCATTTT
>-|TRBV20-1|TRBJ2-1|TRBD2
CSARGTASGRGSSYNEQFF
TGCAGTGCTAGAGGGACGGCTAGCGGGAGGGGGAGCTCCTACAATGAGCAGTTCTTC
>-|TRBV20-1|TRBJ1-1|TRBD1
CSASGQGEMNTEAFF
TGCAGTGCTAGCGGACAGGGGGAGATGAACACTGAAGCTTTCTTT
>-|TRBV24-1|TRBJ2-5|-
CATSTGETQYF
TGTGCCACCAGCACCGGGGAGACCCAGTACTTC
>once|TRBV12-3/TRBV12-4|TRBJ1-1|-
CASSPPGGEAFF
TGTGCCAGCAGCCCCCCGGGAGGTGAAGCTTTCTTT
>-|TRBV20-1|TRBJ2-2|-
CSARPLVGNTGELFF
TGCAGTGCTAGACCCTTAGTGGGGAACACCGGGGAGCTGTTTTTT
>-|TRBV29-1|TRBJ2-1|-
CSALSPHNEQFF
TGCAGCGCCTTAAGCCCCCACAATGAGCAGTTCTTC
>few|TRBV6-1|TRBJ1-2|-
CASARGDYGYTF
TGTGCCAGCGCCAGGGGCGACTATGGCTACACCTTC
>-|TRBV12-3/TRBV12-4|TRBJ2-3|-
CASSFPAKGDTQYF
TGTGCCAGCAGTTTCCCTGCCAAAGGGGATACGCAGTATTTT
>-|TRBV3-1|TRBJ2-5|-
CASSQGQEETQYF
TGTGCCAGCAGCCAAGGGCAGGAAGAGACCCAGTACTTC
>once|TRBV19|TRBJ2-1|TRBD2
CASTSGAGVPNEQFF
TGTGCCAGTACCTCCGGGGCGGGAGTTCCCAATGAGCAGTTCTTC
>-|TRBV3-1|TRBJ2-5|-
CASSQDPGPEETQYF
TGTGCCAGCAGCCAAGATCCCGGACCAGAAGAGACCCAGTACTTC
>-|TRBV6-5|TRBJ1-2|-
CASSPIRTPGHGYTF
TGTGCCAGCAGCCCAATCAGGACCCCCGGCCATGGCTACACCTTC
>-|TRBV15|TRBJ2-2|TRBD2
CATSRDPGSGDLQSTIAGELFF
TGTGCCACCAGCAGAGACCCTGGTAGCGGGGATCTCCAAAGTACGATCGCCGGGGAGCTGTTTTTT
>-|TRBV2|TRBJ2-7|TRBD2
CAGGEGPHEQYF
TGTGCCGGCGGGGAGGGTCCTCACGAGCAGTACTTC
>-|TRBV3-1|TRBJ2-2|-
CASSQDPGNTGELFF
TGTGCCAGCAGCCAAGATCCGGGGAACACCGGGGAGCTGTTTTTT